Below, 15 T cell receptor beta chains from the same sample are listed, as sequenced in a study of read filtering for tumor transcriptome and immune sequencing. Molecular barcoded adaptors covering alpha/delta and beta/gamma chains were used on 400 ng RNA. TCRdb independently ran MiXCR on the reads; one entry per CDR3 protein. The data show 62,000 or so distinct CDR3 sequences, 20% to 25% seen once. Sequencing was performed on a population of CD138-negative cells sorted from bone marrow. These receptor sequences come from a donor aged 40 or older with multiple myeloma.

Notes on this clonotype: Since a much larger clone is just one base distant, this may be a read error. J is TRBJ1-1 and V is TRBV15; possible D gene TRBD1, 5 bases. Trimming stripped 3 bases from V and 6 bases from J, with 17 bases between. Germline lookup yields CDR1 LNHNV and CDR2 YYDKDF (reference sequence). CDR3 length: 15 amino acids. The CDR3: CATSSDLGLGAEAFF. CDR3 nucleotide sequence: TGTGCCACCAGCAGTGACCTGGGTTTAGGGGCTGAAGCTTTCTTT.

This clonotype occurred many times. The genes are TRBV18 and TRBJ2-1; TRBD2 matches 9 bases. V shed 1 base, J shed 5 bases, and the junction held 9 bases outside the gene matches. The germline gives CDR1 KGHSH, CDR2 LQKENI. The CDR3 contains 17 residues. The CDR3 region is CASSPLKVAGDHNEQFF. The CDR3 DNA follows: TGTGCCAGCTCACCACTTAAAGTAGCGGGAGACCACAATGAGCAGTTCTTC.

This clonotype has a count of ten or more. The chain employs TRBV20-1 and TRBJ2-1; TRBD2 matches 14 bases. CDR3 length: 14 amino acids. V trimming: 4 bases; J trimming: 8 bases; junction bases outside the gene matches: 4. Looked up from germline, CDR1 is DFQATT and CDR2 is SNEGSKA (reference sequence). CDR3 sequence: CSATGTSGSDEQFF. CDR3 DNA: TGCAGTGCTACTGGGACTAGCGGGAGCGATGAGCAGTTCTTC.

The table lists this clonotype with many counts. V usage is TRBV29-1 and J usage is TRBJ2-1; D remains ambiguous. The germline gives CDR1 SQVTM, CDR2 ANQGSEA. Trimming stripped 4 bases from V and 4 bases from J, with 14 bases between. The CDR3 consists of 14 residues. The CDR3 nucleotides are TGCAGCGTTGTGGAGACCCTAGGGTACAATGAGCAGTTCTTC. The encoded protein is CSVVETLGYNEQFF.

The sample holds many counts of this clonotype. The CDR3 loop is CASRGFSSYEQYF. CDR3 DNA sequence: TGTGCCAGCAGGGGGTTCAGTTCCTACGAGCAGTACTTC. The J gene is TRBJ2-7, the V gene TRBV27; D unresolved. CDR3 length: 13 residues. Germline CDR1 is MNHEY and CDR2 is SMNVEV (reference sequence). V was cut by 6 bases and J by 1 base, with 10 bases left in between.

CDR3 loop: CSARDRGGTGGARYSTDTQYF. The CDR3 DNA sequence: TGCAGTGCTAGAGATCGGGGAGGGACAGGGGGAGCCCGCTATAGCACAGATACGCAGTATTTT. The chain links TRBV20-1 to TRBJ2-3, with 11 positions matching TRBD1. The V gene's germline CDR1 is DFQATT and CDR2 SNEGSKA (reference sequence). Trimming cost V 0 bases and J 0 bases; bases outside gene matches: 17. There are 21 residues in the CDR3.

Comment on this clonotype: A much larger clone lies one base from this, so it may be a read error. This CDR3 is CASRNTGELSF. CDR3 nucleotides: TGCGCCAGCAGGAACACCGGGGAGCTGTCTTTT. The rearrangement links TRBV5-1 to TRBJ2-2, with TRBD2 as a possible D gene (5 bases). The CDR3 is 11 residues long. Germline V gene lookup returns CDR1 SGHRS and CDR2 YFSETQ.

This rearrangement joins TRBV18 to TRBJ1-6; D not resolved. Germline CDR1 reads KGHSH; CDR2 reads LQKENI. This CDR3 has 16 amino acids. V shed 5 bases and J shed 0 bases, with 11 bases lying between them. The CDR3 is CASSSPLSSYNSPLHF. CDR3 DNA sequence: TGTGCCAGCTCATCTCCACTGAGCTCCTATAATTCACCCCTCCACTTT.

This clonotype came up many times. The rearrangement joins TRBV20-1 to TRBJ2-3, with 8 bases that match TRBD2. This CDR3 comprises 16 residues. The J segment lost 2 bases and the V segment lost 0 bases, leaving 7 bases of the junction unmatched. Germline loops: CDR1 DFQATT, CDR2 SNEGSKA (reference sequence). CDR3 in DNA: TGCAGTGCTAGAGATCAACTAGCGGAACCCACAGATACGCAGTATTTT. It is translated as CSARDQLAEPTDTQYF.

The chain is built from TRBV10-2 and TRBJ1-5; D remains unclear. Germline V gives CDR1 WSHSY, CDR2 SAAADI. The CDR3 sequence is 15 residues long. The V and J ends lost 2 bases and 3 bases respectively, with 11 bases between them. The CDR3 DNA is TGCGCCAGCAGTGAGGCGGGTACGGACAATCAGCCCCAGCATTTT. Translation: CASSEAGTDNQPQHF.

Details on this clonotype: This CDR3 fails to terminate in the conserved phenylalanine or tryptophan, so it likely reflects a read error. The V gene is TRBV3-1, the J gene TRBJ2-7, with D perhaps matching TRBD1 (6 bases). The CDR3 loop spans 14 amino acids. V dropped 4 bases and J dropped 0 bases, with 10 bases sitting between them. The germline V gene has CDR1 LGHDT and CDR2 YNNKEL (reference sequence). The CDR3 DNA sequence: TGTGCCAGCAGCCGACGGGACACCTCCTACGAGCAGTACCTC. It codes for CASSRRDTSYEQYL.

The table lists this clonotype with many counts. CDR3 sequence reads: CASSFGTFKETQYF. The CDR3 DNA reads TGTGCCAGCAGCTTCGGGACTTTCAAAGAGACCCAGTACTTC. The chain joins TRBV7-9 to TRBJ2-5; the D gene is possibly TRBD2 (6 bases). Germline V gives CDR1 SEHNR, CDR2 FQNEAQ (reference sequence). CDR3 length: 14 amino acids. V was clipped by 3 bases and J by 3 bases, with 11 bases between them.

The table lists this clonotype with a count of one. This sequence is one base from a far larger clone and is likely a read error. The chain recombines TRBV11-3 with TRBJ2-1, with a possible D match to TRBD1 (6 bases). The CDR3 has 14 residues. V lost 3 bases, J lost 7 bases, and 13 bases lay in between. CDR1 is SGHNT and CDR2 is YENEEA in the germline V gene. The CDR3 loop is CASSFKGQRNEQFF. The CDR3 DNA reads TGTGCCAGCAGCTTCAAGGGACAACGGAATGAGCAGTTCTTC. Full variable domain (outside the CDR3, taken from reference TRBV11-3 and TRBJ2-1): EAGVVQSPRYKIIEKKQPVAFWCNPISGHNTLYWYLQNLGQGPELLIRYENEEAVDDSQLPKDRFSAERLKGVDSTLKIQPAELGDSAVYLCASSFKGQRNEQFFGPGTRLTVL.

This clonotype was seen ten or more times. This chain uses TRBV3-1 with TRBJ2-3; D is uncertain. In germline, CDR1 is LGHDT, CDR2 YNNKEL (reference sequence). V was cut by 1 base and J by 3 bases, with 8 bases left in between. This CDR3 has 14 residues. The CDR3, as DNA: TGTGCCAGCAGCCAAGTATGGCAGACAGATACGCAGTATTTT. This codes for CASSQVWQTDTQYF.

The V and J genes are TRBV6-1 and TRBJ2-7; D might be TRBD2 (5 bases). Germline CDR1 and CDR2: MNHNS and SASEGT. The CDR3 extends over 15 amino acids. V was pared by 6 bases and J by 1 base, with 16 bases between. The CDR3 loop reads CASRQPGVSSYEQYF. In DNA form, the CDR3 reads TGTGCCAGCAGGCAACCCGGGGTCTCTTCCTACGAGCAGTACTTC.